These 14 T cell receptor beta chains originate from one sample sequenced in a study of shared clonotypes between healthy human individuals. Positively selected for CCR7, the CD45RO-negative cells used as naive CD8 cells excluded terminally differentiated effector memory CD45RA+ cells. The protocol was immunoSEQ multiplex PCR, while the TCRdb copy is restricted to in-frame clones and leaves out a portion. This sample has 2 million to 2.5 million clones, with 90% to 95% found just once. The specimen sequenced was naive CD8+ T cells from PBMCs. These receptors all stem from a man aged 18 to 30 in good health. Some clones in this sample may be carry-over from other donors' samples.

The chain links TRBV7-9 to TRBJ2-3; D not certain. Germline V gene data show CDR1 as SEHNR and CDR2 as FQNEAQ (reference sequence). The length of the CDR3 is 16 residues. V dropped 5 bases and J dropped 4 bases, with 19 bases sitting between them. In DNA, the CDR3 is TGTGCCAGCAGCCCACCTACCGGCCACCGGTCAGATACGCAGTATTTT. Its translation is CASSPPTGHRSDTQYF.

Note on this clone: Other DNA sequences in the same sample also yield this CDR3. The rearrangement uses TRBV28 and TRBJ2-3; D unresolved. Germline CDR1 is MDHEN and CDR2 is SYDVKM. This CDR3 contains 12 residues. Trimming stripped 1 base from V and 2 bases from J, with 1 base between. This chain's CDR3 is CASSLFTDTQYF. The CDR3 coding sequence is TGTGCCAGCAGTTTATTCACAGATACGCAGTATTTT.

The gene calls are TRBV7-9 and TRBJ2-1, with D tentatively TRBD2 (6 bases). This CDR3 is 18 amino acids long. Germline-derived CDR1 and CDR2 are SEHNR and FQNEAQ (reference sequence). Trimming took off 4 bases at V and 4 bases at J, with 23 bases between the two ends. In DNA form, the CDR3 reads TGTGCCAGCAGCTCCTCCGCTCCAACGGGAGAAGGGTACAATGAGCAGTTCTTC. Amino acids: CASSSSAPTGEGYNEQFF.

The rearrangement links TRBV5-1 to TRBJ1-4; no definite D call. Trimming shortened V by 4 bases and J by 4 bases, and 14 bases separated the two germline ends. The germline gives CDR1 SGHRS, CDR2 YFSETQ. The CDR3 contains 15 residues. Here the CDR3 reads CASSAGRNLNEKLFF. The CDR3 nucleotides are TGCGCCAGCAGCGCTGGACGGAACCTTAATGAAAAACTGTTTTTT.

V is TRBV7-9 and J is TRBJ1-4; D may be TRBD1 (6 bases). Per the germline V gene, CDR1 is SEHNR and CDR2 is FQNEAQ (reference sequence). This CDR3 region has 14 residues. V lost 8 bases and J lost 6, with 16 bases in between. The CDR3 coding sequence is TGTGCCAGCCGAAACGGACAGTTGGATGAAAAACTGTTTTTT. Residues: CASRNGQLDEKLFF.

The chain combines TRBV21-1 with TRBJ2-1; TRBD1 was called by the table and not checked on the DNA. TRBV21-1 is annotated as a pseudogene. There are 15 residues in the CDR3. In nucleotides, the CDR3 is TGTGCCAGCTGGGCAGGGATCCCAATCTACAATGAGCAGTTCTTC. This encodes CASWAGIPIYNEQFF.

This clone was seen once. The rearrangement links TRBV2 to TRBJ2-3, with D unclear. Trimming cost V 6 bases and J 0 bases, with 13 bases left between them. Germline values: CDR1 SNHLY, CDR2 FYNNEI. The CDR3 length is 15 residues. The CDR3 DNA reads TGTGCCAGCAGGCAGGCAAATCCTAGCACAGATACGCAGTATTTT. Protein: CASRQANPSTDTQYF.

In this sample, this clone turned up a few times. This chain connects TRBV7-3 to TRBJ1-1; no firm D call. V lost 5 bases, J lost 1 base, and 11 bases lay in between. The CDR3 is made up of 14 amino acids. In germline, CDR1 is SGHTA, CDR2 FQGTGA. CDR3 region: CASSPRTGNTEAFF. The CDR3 DNA reads as TGTGCCAGCAGCCCACGGACGGGGAACACTGAAGCTTTCTTT.

This chain joins TRBV28 and TRBJ1-2; D unclear. Germline lookup yields CDR1 MDHEN and CDR2 SYDVKM. V lost 3 bases and J lost 8, with 19 bases in between. The CDR3 runs to 15 residues. In DNA, the CDR3 is TGTGCCAGCAGTTTCTTCGGCCCGGCGAGCCGGGGCTACACCTTC. Protein sequence: CASSFFGPASRGYTF.

This chain links TRBV5-1 with TRBJ1-2; D not resolved. Trimming removed 0 bases at V and 4 bases at J, with 7 bases between. This CDR3 is built from 13 residues. Germline lookup yields CDR1 SGHRS and CDR2 YFSETQ. DNA of the CDR3: TGCGCCAGCAGCTTGGATCAGACCTATGGCTACACCTTC. Residues: CASSLDQTYGYTF.

The V call is TRBV28, the J call TRBJ2-1, with D hard to call. The CDR3 covers 16 residues. Per germline, CDR1 MDHEN and CDR2 SYDVKM. Trimming shortened V by 5 bases and J by 2 bases, and 16 bases separated the two germline ends. Here the CDR3 reads CASSARTLSPYNEQFF. CDR3 sequence (DNA): TGTGCCAGCAGTGCCCGGACGTTAAGTCCCTACAATGAGCAGTTCTTC.

The rearrangement joins TRBV28 to TRBJ1-5; D gene unclear. The CDR3 spans 16 residues. From germline, CDR1 is MDHEN and CDR2 SYDVKM. Trimming stripped 5 bases from V and 0 bases from J, with 14 bases between. The CDR3 spells CASSLNTENSNQPQHF. The CDR3 DNA is TGTGCCAGCAGTCTAAACACAGAGAATAGCAATCAGCCCCAGCATTTT.

The chain recombines TRBV10-3 with TRBJ2-5, with TRBD2 matching 9 bases. The germline gives CDR1 ENHRY, CDR2 SYGVKD. The CDR3 has 12 residues. V trimming: 10 bases; J trimming: 5 bases; junction bases outside the gene matches: 5. CDR3 sequence: CATLSGSETQYF. The DNA of the CDR3 is TGTGCCACCCTTAGCGGGAGTGAGACCCAGTACTTC.

A note on this clone: The sample contains more than one DNA sequence encoding this CDR3. The rearrangement joins TRBV7-9 to TRBJ1-2; a possible D gene is TRBD1 (5 bases). Germline CDR1 SEHNR, CDR2 FQNEAQ (reference sequence). This CDR3 contains 15 residues. Trimming removed 1 base at V and 0 bases at J, with 9 bases between. The CDR3 coding sequence is TGTGCCAGCAGCTTAGGCGGGGGAGCTAACTATGGCTACACCTTC. It translates to CASSLGGGANYGYTF.